The clone carrying this T cell receptor beta chain was detected only a few times. The antigen is unknown. As to treatment: roughly 10-day PBMC culture with coronavirus spike peptide pools or control peptides (ViraFEST assay). CD4+ T cells of the unexposed donor were collected before the COVID-19 pandemic (2011-2018). Before TCRs were sequenced, ViraFEST expanded antigen-specific T cells with peptide pools. Cell culture was performed with more than 1.5 million PBMCs per well in the presence of approximately 10 IU/ml IL-2 and 10 ug/ml peptide pools. The sample belongs to a study of vaccination and CD4 T cells after COVID-19. Study background: Two doses of either BNT162b2 or mRNA-1273 vaccine were given to participants.

There are 15 residues in the CDR3. The V end lost 8 bases, the J end lost 0 bases, and 11 bases lay between the germline ends. Per germline, CDR1 SEHNR and CDR2 FQNEAQ (reference sequence). With the Oncomine TCR Beta short-read assay, DNA from cultured CD4+ T cells was sequenced. Genomic DNA was extracted from cultured CD4+ T cells. TCRdb independently ran MiXCR on the PCR reads; one entry per CDR3 protein. The table lists 9,500 to 13,000 distinct CDR3 sequences, around 30% of them singletons, with 10% to 15% in the top ten. The genes are TRBV7-9 and TRBJ2-6; perhaps TRBD2 as D (6 bases). The clonotype comes from a human donor in good health. What was sequenced was CD4+ T cells from blood, cultured in vitro. CDR3 amino acids: CASEKGGSGANVLTF. CDR3 DNA sequence: TGTGCCAGCGAGAAGGGAGGCTCTGGGGCCAACGTCCTGACTTTC. Drawing the rest from reference TRBV7-9 and TRBJ2-6, the complete variable domain is DTGVSQNPRHKITKRGQNVTFRCDPISEHNRLYWYRQTLGQGPEFLTYFQNEAQLEKSRLLSDRFSAERPKGSFSTLEIQRTEQGDSAMYLCASEKGGSGANVLTFGAGSRLTVL.